One sample yielded the 7 T cell receptor beta chains listed below, sequenced in a study of CD8+ T cells in alopecia areata. cDNA serving as the sequencing template came from extracted, reverse transcribed RNA. Some clones are missing from TCRdb's copy, which holds only in-frame ones; the method was immunoSEQ multiplex PCR. The table lists a few hundred thousand clones, approximately 38% of them singletons. The treatment: oral pan-JAK inhibitor, 5-10 mg twice daily. Sequences were derived from CD4+ T cells sorted from blood, sampled at approximately week 30, from a patient treated with tofacitinib. The receptors were sampled from a human donor with alopecia areata.

The sample holds a few counts of this clone. J is TRBJ2-1 and V is TRBV4-1; 12 nucleotides agree with TRBD1. Trimming cost V 1 base and J 7 bases; bases outside gene matches: 5. This CDR3 comprises 16 residues. Germline CDR1 MGHRA, CDR2 YSYEKL. CDR3 sequence reads: CASSQVRDRGLNEQFF. The CDR3, as DNA: TGCGCCAGCAGCCAAGTCCGGGACAGGGGGCTAAATGAGCAGTTCTTC.

V is TRBV2 and J is TRBJ1-2; TRBD1 aligns across 10 bases. This CDR3 has 15 residues. Germline loops: CDR1 SNHLY, CDR2 FYNNEI. V was pared by 8 bases and J by 2 bases, with 8 bases of the junction left unmatched. The CDR3 DNA is TGTGCCAGCGCTAAGTGGGACAGGGGAAACTATGGCTACACCTTC. This translates into CASAKWDRGNYGYTF.

The V gene is TRBV6-1, the J gene TRBJ1-5; D remains unclear. The CDR3 loop spans 17 amino acids. The germline CDR1 and CDR2 sequences are MNHNS and SASEGT. The V and J ends lost 3 bases and 0 bases respectively, with 15 bases between them. For the CDR3, the DNA is TGTGCCAGCAGTGATGGAGGGTTTCCCTCTAGCAATCAGCCCCAGCATTTT. Its protein is CASSDGGFPSSNQPQHF.

V is TRBV5-4 and J is TRBJ2-7; D not certain. The CDR3 consists of 13 residues. V lost 2 bases and J 0 bases, leaving 6 bases between the germline ends. The germline V gene encodes CDR1 SGHNT and CDR2 YYREEE (reference sequence). CDR3 nucleotide sequence: TGTGCCAGCAGCTTTGGAACCTCCTACGAGCAGTACTTC. This encodes CASSFGTSYEQYF.

This clone was seen more than once but under ten times. J is TRBJ1-1 and V is TRBV16, with D hard to call. This CDR3 spans 13 amino acids. With 6 bases removed from V and 0 bases from J, the gap between germline ends came to 8 bases. The germline gives CDR1 KGHSY, CDR2 FQNENV. As DNA, the CDR3 is TGTGCCAGCAGTCAGAGTCTGAACACTGAAGCTTTCTTT. Translating it yields CASSQSLNTEAFF.

This clone was detected only a few times. The CDR3 reads CSAGEGNEQFF. CDR3 sequence (DNA): TGCAGTGCCGGTGAGGGAAATGAGCAGTTCTTC. This rearrangement joins TRBV20-1 to TRBJ2-1; a weak D match, TRBD2 (5 bases). The germline gives CDR1 DFQATT, CDR2 SNEGSKA (reference sequence). There are 11 residues in the CDR3. V gave up 6 bases and J gave up 7 bases, with 10 bases separating them.

This clone was counted only a few times. The rearrangement uses TRBV7-2 and TRBJ2-7, with no clear D. CDR1 SGHTA and CDR2 FQGNSA come from the germline V gene. The CDR3 totals 13 residues. The V end lost 2 bases, the J end lost 3 bases, and 8 bases lay between the germline ends. CDR3 DNA: TGTGCCAGCAGCTTAAATTACTTCTACGAGCAGTACTTC. Translating it yields CASSLNYFYEQYF.